This is a list of T cell receptor beta chains from one sample in a study of T cell repertoires in cytomegalovirus infection. TCRdb processed the reads anew with MiXCR; each CDR3 protein has one entry. The sample contains about 160,000 distinct CDR3 sequences, about a sixth of which appear only once. The sequencing sample was made of CD8+ T cells from PBMCs. The source is a human donor in good health (CMV status not recorded). Some clones in this sample may be carry-over from other donors' samples. Each CDR3 is given with its conserved first and last residue. D genes are given only for firm matches. The listing skips clone size in some rows; elsewhere it reads once, few, many or a size class.

TRBV7-8	few	.	TRBJ2-7	CASSPGSYSYEQYF	TGTGCCAGCAGCCCTGGATCCTACTCCTACGAGCAGTACTTC
TRBV27	once	.	TRBJ1-4	CASSYPDGKLFF	TGTGCCAGCAGTTACCCGGATGGAAAACTGTTTTTT
TRBV7-6	.	TRBD2	TRBJ2-1	CASSRDYSGLYNEQFF	TGTGCCAGCAGCCGCGACTATAGCGGGCTCTACAATGAGCAGTTCTTC
TRBV14	few	.	TRBJ2-1	CASSPRWQHNEQFF	TGTGCCAGCAGCCCGCGTTGGCAGCACAATGAGCAGTTCTTC
TRBV7-9	few	.	TRBJ1-6	CASRSPGQDNSPLHF	TGTGCCAGCAGAAGCCCGGGACAAGATAATTCACCCCTCCACTTT
TRBV6-2/TRBV6-3	few	TRBD1	TRBJ2-7	CASSYSGQVAYEQYF	TGTGCCAGCAGTTACTCTGGACAGGTGGCCTACGAGCAGTACTTC
TRBV6-6	.	TRBD1	TRBJ2-1	CASLGRQGLRDEQFF	TGTGCCAGCTTGGGCCGACAGGGCCTAAGGGATGAGCAGTTCTTC
TRBV12-3/TRBV12-4	.	.	TRBJ1-1	CASSYSTPTEAFF	TGTGCCAGCAGTTACTCAACCCCCACTGAAGCTTTCTTT
TRBV4-3	few	.	TRBJ2-1	CASSQANSYNEQFF	TGCGCCAGCAGCCAAGCTAACTCCTACAATGAGCAGTTCTTC
TRBV28	few	.	TRBJ1-4	CASSGGVQLFF	TGTGCCAGCAGTGGGGGGGTGCAACTGTTTTTT
TRBV7-6	.	.	TRBJ1-1	CASSLFPRVNTEAFF	TGTGCCAGCAGCTTATTTCCGAGGGTGAACACTGAAGCTTTCTTT
TRBV7-8	.	TRBD1	TRBJ2-4	CASSPQGTKNRQYF	TGTGCCAGCAGCCCACAGGGGACCAAAAACAGGCAGTACTTC
TRBV4-2	.	.	TRBJ2-7	CASSQEVGESYEQYF	TGTGCCAGCAGCCAAGAAGTGGGTGAATCCTACGAGCAGTACTTC
TRBV6-5	few	.	TRBJ1-3	CASSYSGGGDTIYF	TGTGCCAGCAGTTACAGCGGCGGCGGGGACACCATATATTTT
TRBV7-9	many	TRBD1	TRBJ2-7	CASTGTGDNEQYF	TGTGCCAGCACCGGGACAGGGGACAACGAGCAGTACTTC
TRBV11-2	few	.	TRBJ1-4	CASSTSGRRQKLFF	TGTGCCAGCAGCACTTCCGGGCGCCGTCAAAAACTGTTTTTT
TRBV29-1	few	TRBD1	TRBJ1-1	CSVDTGVSAEAFF	TGCAGCGTTGATACAGGGGTCTCCGCTGAAGCTTTCTTT
TRBV20-1	.	.	TRBJ2-1	CSARDYRISNNEQFF	TGCAGTGCTAGAGACTACAGGATTTCAAACAATGAGCAGTTCTTC
TRBV7-9	.	.	TRBJ1-1	CASSPTRGRDTEAFF	TGTGCCAGCAGTCCGACTAGGGGGAGAGACACTGAAGCTTTCTTT
TRBV28	few	TRBD2	TRBJ2-7	CASNPRGAYEQYF	TGTGCCAGCAATCCTCGGGGGGCCTACGAGCAGTACTTC
TRBV7-2	.	.	TRBJ2-3	CASSPTRSGSTDTQYF	TGTGCCAGCAGCCCAACCAGGAGTGGTAGCACAGATACGCAGTATTTT
TRBV11-3	few	.	TRBJ2-3	CASSEPGRRDTQYF	TGTGCCAGCAGCGAACCGGGCCGGAGGGATACGCAGTATTTT
TRBV7-8	.	TRBD2	TRBJ2-1	CASSFLGLAGENEQFF	TGTGCCAGCAGCTTCCTGGGACTAGCGGGAGAGAATGAGCAGTTCTTC
TRBV15	.	.	TRBJ2-5	CATSRRGGYQETQYF	TGTGCCACCAGCAGGCGAGGTGGATACCAAGAGACCCAGTACTTC
TRBV6-2/TRBV6-3	.	.	TRBJ2-3	CASSYGNTDTQYF	TGTGCCAGCAGTTACGGGAACACAGATACGCAGTATTTT
TRBV7-9	.	.	TRBJ2-7	CASSLPPRTYEQYF	TGTGCCAGCAGCTTACCCCCCAGGACCTACGAGCAGTACTTC
TRBV11-2	.	.	TRBJ1-3	CASKYGNTIYF	TGTGCCAGCAAATATGGAAACACCATATATTTT
TRBV28	.	.	TRBJ2-7	CASSRNRRGGYEQYF	TGTGCCAGCAGCCGTAACAGGAGGGGGGGATACGAGCAGTACTTC
TRBV4-3	.	.	TRBJ2-3	CASSQDRGQWADTQYF	TGCGCCAGCAGCCAAGATCGCGGACAATGGGCAGATACGCAGTATTTT
TRBV7-8	.	TRBD1	TRBJ2-1	CASRLRQGVYNEQFF	TGTGCCAGCAGGTTGCGACAGGGAGTCTACAATGAGCAGTTCTTC
TRBV7-2	.	TRBD1	TRBJ2-7	CASSADRGRLTYEQYF	TGTGCCAGCAGCGCCGACAGGGGGCGCCTTACCTACGAGCAGTACTTC
TRBV7-6	.	.	TRBJ2-1	CASSLVTSGNEQFF	TGTGCCAGCAGCTTGGTTACTAGTGGGAATGAGCAGTTCTTC
TRBV7-2	many	.	TRBJ2-1	CASSLTATGLNNEQFF	TGTGCCAGCAGCTTGACTGCGACGGGACTCAACAATGAGCAGTTCTTC
TRBV7-2	many	.	TRBJ2-1	CASSPLQVEQFF	TGTGCCAGCAGCCCACTTCAGGTCGAGCAGTTCTTC
TRBV5-4	.	.	TRBJ2-1	CASTLESSYNEQFF	TGTGCCAGCACCCTGGAGAGCTCCTACAATGAGCAGTTCTTC
TRBV28	.	.	TRBJ2-3	CASSLRKRASGDTQYF	TGTGCCAGCAGTTTGCGGAAAAGGGCTTCAGGGGATACGCAGTATTTT
TRBV12-3/TRBV12-4	few	.	TRBJ1-4	CASSLLRDEKLFF	TGTGCCAGCAGTTTGTTGCGGGATGAAAAACTGTTTTTT
TRBV29-1	.	.	TRBJ2-7	CSVVSRNEQYF	TGCAGCGTTGTGTCGCGAAACGAGCAGTACTTC
TRBV6-2/TRBV6-3	.	.	TRBJ1-1	CASSYSREGGDTEAFF	TGTGCCAGCAGTTACTCGAGGGAGGGAGGAGACACTGAAGCTTTCTTT
TRBV19	many	TRBD1	TRBJ2-1	CASSRIGTGSYVHNEQFF	TGTGCCAGTAGTCGCATCGGGACAGGGTCTTACGTCCACAATGAGCAGTTCTTC
TRBV4-3	.	.	TRBJ2-7	CASSQDPRKSSYEQYF	TGCGCCAGCAGCCAAGATCCCCGTAAGAGCTCCTACGAGCAGTACTTC
TRBV12-3/TRBV12-4	.	.	TRBJ2-1	CASSPTWFGEQFF	TGTGCCAGCAGTCCGACATGGTTCGGTGAGCAGTTCTTC
TRBV4-3	many	TRBD2	TRBJ2-7	CASSQGLAGGSYEQYF	TGCGCCAGCAGCCAGGGACTAGCGGGAGGTAGCTACGAGCAGTACTTC
TRBV4-1	few	.	TRBJ2-1	CASSQELGTYNEQFF	TGCGCCAGCAGCCAAGAGTTGGGGACTTACAATGAGCAGTTCTTC